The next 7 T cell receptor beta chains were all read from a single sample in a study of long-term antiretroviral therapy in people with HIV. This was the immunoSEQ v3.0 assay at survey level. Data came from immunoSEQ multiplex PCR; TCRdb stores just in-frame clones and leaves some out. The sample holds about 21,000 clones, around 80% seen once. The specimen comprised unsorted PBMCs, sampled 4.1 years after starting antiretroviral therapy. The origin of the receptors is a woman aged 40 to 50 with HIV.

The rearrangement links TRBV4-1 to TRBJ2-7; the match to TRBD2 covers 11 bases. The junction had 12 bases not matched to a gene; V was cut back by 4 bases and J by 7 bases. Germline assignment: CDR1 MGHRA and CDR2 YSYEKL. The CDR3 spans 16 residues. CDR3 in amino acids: CASSLSGIAGGQEQYF. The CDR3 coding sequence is TGCGCCAGCAGCCTATCCGGAATAGCGGGAGGGCAGGAGCAGTACTTC.

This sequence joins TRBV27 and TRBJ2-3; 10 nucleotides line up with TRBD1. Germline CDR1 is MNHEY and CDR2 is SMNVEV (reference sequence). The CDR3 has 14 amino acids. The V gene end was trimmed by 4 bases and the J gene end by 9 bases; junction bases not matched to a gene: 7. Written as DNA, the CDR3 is TGTGCCAGCAGTTACCGGGACAGGGGCAAAACGCAGTATTTT. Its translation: CASSYRDRGKTQYF.

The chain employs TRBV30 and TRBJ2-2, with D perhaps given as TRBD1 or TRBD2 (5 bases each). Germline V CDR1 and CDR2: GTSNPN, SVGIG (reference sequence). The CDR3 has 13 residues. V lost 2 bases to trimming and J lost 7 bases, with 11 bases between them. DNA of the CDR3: TGTGCCTGGAGTATTTGGGGGAGCGGGGAGCTGTTTTTT. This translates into CAWSIWGSGELFF. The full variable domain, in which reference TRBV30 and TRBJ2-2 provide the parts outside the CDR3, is SQTIHQWPATLVQPVGSPLSLECTVEGTSNPNLYWYRQAAGRGLQLLFYSVGIGQISSEVPQNLSASRPQDRQFILSSKKLLLSDSGFYLCAWSIWGSGELFFGEGSRLTVL.

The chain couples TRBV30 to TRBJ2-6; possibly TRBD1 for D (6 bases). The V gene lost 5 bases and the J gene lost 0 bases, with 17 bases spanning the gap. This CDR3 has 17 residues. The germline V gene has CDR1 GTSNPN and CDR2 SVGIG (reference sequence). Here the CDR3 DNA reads TGTGCCTGGTCCCGGACAGAAGAACACTCTGGGGCCAACGTCCTGACTTTC. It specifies CAWSRTEEHSGANVLTF.

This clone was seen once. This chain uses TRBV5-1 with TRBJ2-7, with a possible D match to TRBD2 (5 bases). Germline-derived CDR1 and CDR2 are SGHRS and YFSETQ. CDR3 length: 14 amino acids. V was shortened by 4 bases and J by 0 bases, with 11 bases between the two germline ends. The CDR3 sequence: CASSAGVLSYEQYF. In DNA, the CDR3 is TGCGCCAGCAGCGCCGGGGTCCTCTCCTACGAGCAGTACTTC.

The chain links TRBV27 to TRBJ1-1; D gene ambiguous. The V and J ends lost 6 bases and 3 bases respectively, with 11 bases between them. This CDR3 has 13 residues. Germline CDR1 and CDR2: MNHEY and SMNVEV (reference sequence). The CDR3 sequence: CASSTAAYTEAFF. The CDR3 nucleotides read TGTGCCAGCAGCACAGCAGCTTACACTGAAGCTTTCTTT.

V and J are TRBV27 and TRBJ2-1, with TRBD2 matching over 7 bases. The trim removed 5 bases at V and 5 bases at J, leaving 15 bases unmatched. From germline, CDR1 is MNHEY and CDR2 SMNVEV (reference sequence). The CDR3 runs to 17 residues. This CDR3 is CASSEPQRLAEHNEQFF. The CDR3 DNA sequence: TGTGCCAGCAGTGAGCCTCAGCGTCTAGCGGAGCACAATGAGCAGTTCTTC.